The clone carrying this T cell receptor beta chain was observed many times. The antigen remains unidentified. V shed 2 bases and J 7 bases; nucleotides not matched to a gene: 7. The germline V gene encodes CDR1 LGHNA and CDR2 YNFKEQ. This CDR3 region has 14 residues. The entry originates in a study of human T cells and chemical hapten exposure. The overall study: Investigators sensitized approximately 2 cm by approximately 2 cm of upper inner arm skin with 2% DPC. General study results and limits: Given that the donors had alopecia, their immune response may differ from that seen in healthy people. Expanded TCRs were compared with controls, and the expanded TCRs formed significantly more large CDR3 similarity clusters.

Documented time point: pre-sensitization, week 0. Indicated treatment: therapeutic diphenylcyclopropenone sensitization with weekly scalp DPC. TCRdb passed the RACE reads through MiXCR, listing each CDR3 protein once. The sample records fewer than 300,000 distinct CDR3 sequences, 7.5% to 8% being singletons. The sequence was obtained from a man aged 18-30 years with alopecia areata. Some clones in this sample may be carry-over from other donors' samples. Sequenced here: whole blood, sampled in connection with sensitization to the hapten diphenylcyclopropenone (DPC). The V gene is TRBV4-2, the J gene TRBJ1-1; 7 positions agree with TRBD1. CDR3 in amino acids: CASSQRTGVNEAFF. The CDR3 region has the DNA TGTGCCAGCAGCCAAAGGACAGGAGTAAATGAAGCTTTCTTT.